The clone carrying this TCR beta chain was observed at least ten times. These data belong to a study of chronic HIV infection and antiretroviral therapy. TCRdb reprocessed the 5' RACE reads with MiXCR, giving one entry per CDR3 protein. In the table there are about 31,000 distinct CDR3 sequences, about 9.6% of which are singletons. Sequenced sample: peripheral blood. This TCR was sampled from an adult who had HIV and had not received antiretroviral therapy, or was an uninfected healthy control (not recorded which).

The CDR3 DNA reads TGCAGCGTGTCCTCCCGGGGAGGGGACGGCGAGCAGTACTTC. It is translated as CSVSSRGGDGEQYF. This chain uses TRBV29-1 with TRBJ2-7; 7 positions match TRBD2. The germline CDR1 and CDR2 sequences are SQVTM and ANQGSEA. The CDR3 contains 14 residues. The V segment lost 6 bases and the J segment 6 bases; nucleotides outside the gene matches: 14.